The 12 T cell receptor beta chains listed next were all sequenced from one sample in a study of blood T cells in healthy people across ages (dated by TCRdb to 2015 to 2017). Library creation used 5' RACE. The sequencer listed for this sample is Illumina HiSeq 2500. The second PCR ran for about 6 to 11 cycles and used a J-beta primer mix along with a sample-barcoded 5' primer. TCRdb cleaned the public reads at Q25 with fastp, built clones with MiXCR and kept in-frame beta chains. Identical CDR3 proteins give one entry, which carries the most common genes and DNA. The sample contains some 780,000 distinct CDR3 sequences, just over 55% of them found a single time. The top ten clonotypes cover more than 25% of the sample. Sequencing was carried out using blood. Receptors were obtained from a man aged 35 to 55 in good health.

This CDR3 reads CSVRYSKETQYF. The CDR3 nucleotides are TGCAGCGTTAGATATTCTAAAGAGACCCAGTACTTC. The chain links TRBV29-1 to TRBJ2-5; no clear D gene. CDR3 length: 12 residues. Germline-derived CDR1 and CDR2 are SQVTM and ANQGSEA. Trimming shortened V by 5 bases and J by 3 bases, and 10 bases separated the two germline ends.

This rearrangement joins TRBV6-8 to TRBJ1-1; possible D gene TRBD1, 5 bases. Germline V gene data show CDR1 as MNHGY and CDR2 as SAAAGT. Between the trimmed V and J ends, which lost 0 bases and 2 bases, there was a span of 16 bases. The CDR3 contains 17 residues. CDR3: CASSYSRQPSSNTEAFF. The CDR3 DNA reads as TGTGCCAGCAGTTACTCCCGACAGCCCTCAAGCAACACTGAAGCTTTCTTT.

The V gene is TRBV11-2, the J gene TRBJ2-1, with TRBD1 as a possible D gene (6 bases). Per the germline V gene, CDR1 is SGHAT and CDR2 is FQNNGV. Trimming pared 6 bases from V and 5 bases from J, leaving 17 bases between. CDR3 length equals 15 residues. The CDR3 DNA sequence: TGTGCCAGCAGACGTAATCCCAGGGGAGACAATGAGCAGTTCTTC. This sequence encodes CASRRNPRGDNEQFF.

In its sample, this clonotype was seen a few times. The chain combines TRBV7-6 with TRBJ2-7; no firm D call. Germline V gene lookup returns CDR1 SGHVS and CDR2 FNYEAQ. This CDR3 comprises 13 residues. V dropped 5 bases and J dropped 6 bases, with 14 bases sitting between them. The CDR3 loop is CASSPISPSEQYF. Written as DNA, the CDR3 is TGTGCCAGCAGCCCAATATCCCCCTCCGAGCAGTACTTC.

This clonotype was detected many times. The rearrangement uses TRBV6-5 and TRBJ2-7; D unresolved. Germline assignment: CDR1 MNHEY and CDR2 SVGAGI. This CDR3 has 11 residues. Deletions cut 5 bases from V and 3 bases from J, with 5 bases between. In DNA, the CDR3 is TGTGCCAGCAGTACGGACTACGAGCAGTACTTC. Encoded protein: CASSTDYEQYF.

The gene calls are TRBV20-1 and TRBJ2-6, with 11 nucleotides matching TRBD2. The CDR3 contains 19 residues. Unmatched junction bases numbered 16, after V lost 5 bases and J lost 4 bases. CDR1 and CDR2 from the germline V gene are DFQATT and SNEGSKA (reference sequence). The CDR3 region has the DNA TGCAGTGCTCGGGCACCACTAGCGGGAGACCTCTTGGGGGCCAACGTCCTGACTTTC. The encoded protein is CSARAPLAGDLLGANVLTF.

V usage is TRBV29-1 and J usage is TRBJ2-3; D tentatively fits TRBD1 or TRBD2 (6 bases each). Trimming left V 4 bases short and J 4 bases short, with 9 bases between. The CDR3 is 12 amino acids. Germline-derived CDR1 and CDR2 are SQVTM and ANQGSEA. Here the CDR3 reads CSVVGGPDTQYF. CDR3 bases: TGCAGCGTTGTTGGGGGGCCAGATACGCAGTATTTT.

This clonotype has only a few counts. The chain joins TRBV28 to TRBJ1-2; no clear D gene. The CDR3 is 12 residues long. Between the trimmed V and J ends, which lost 2 bases and 3 bases, there was a span of 4 bases. Germline CDR1 and CDR2: MDHEN and SYDVKM. The CDR3 protein is CASSLQDYGYTF. In DNA, the CDR3 is TGTGCCAGCAGTTTACAGGACTATGGCTACACCTTC.

The J gene is TRBJ2-5, the V gene TRBV2, with 11 bases lining up with TRBD2. The CDR3 runs 18 residues. The V segment lost 4 bases and the J segment 2 bases; nucleotides outside the gene matches: 12. Germline CDR1 and CDR2: SNHLY and FYNNEI. The DNA of the CDR3 is TGTGCCAGCAGTGCAAGGACTAGCGGGTCTCTGATACAAGAGACCCAGTACTTC. Protein product: CASSARTSGSLIQETQYF.

The J gene is TRBJ2-4, the V gene TRBV9, with TRBD2 identical over 13 bases. The J call is in doubt because the DNA end fits TRBJ2-7 better. Germline values: CDR1 SGDLS, CDR2 YYNGEE. The CDR3 consists of 14 residues. DNA of the CDR3: TGTGCCAGCAGCGAACTAGCGGGAGGGTACGAGCAGTACTTC. It codes for CASSELAGGYEQYF.

The chain recombines TRBV4-3 with TRBJ1-2, with D unclear. The V gene's germline CDR1 is LGHNA and CDR2 YSLEER. The CDR3 is 16 amino acids. With 0 bases removed from V and 7 bases from J, the gap between germline ends came to 18 bases. The CDR3 spells CASSQDEAHGIGGYTF. CDR3 DNA sequence: TGCGCCAGCAGCCAAGATGAGGCCCACGGGATAGGTGGCTACACCTTC.

The V call is TRBV5-4, the J call TRBJ2-5; possibly TRBD1 or TRBD2 for D (5 bases each). Germline lookup yields CDR1 SGHNT and CDR2 YYREEE (reference sequence). The CDR3 contains 15 residues. Trimming removed 4 bases from V and 6 bases from J, with 19 bases in between. Here the CDR3 reads CASSPARDAKQTQYF. The CDR3 coding sequence is TGTGCCAGCAGCCCGGCCAGGGACGCCAAACAGACCCAGTACTTC.